This T cell receptor (beta chain) was captured in a study of CD4 and CD8 cells across lung adenocarcinoma regions (dated by TCRdb to 2016 to 2018). For context, the study as a whole: The study examined intratumor heterogeneity of the T cell receptor repertoire by comparing tumor centers with tumor margins.

Patients with localized lung adenocarcinoma, a subtype of non-small cell lung cancer, were used as donors. Samples were obtained from the centers of localized lung adenocarcinomas. For TCR repertoire analysis, CD4+ T cells from tumor tissue were profiled separately from CD8+ T cells. The receptor library was made with PCR. The instrument given in TCRdb is HiSeq X Ten. TCRdb applied fastp at Q25 and MiXCR to the public reads, then kept only in-frame beta chains. Entries that share a CDR3 protein sequence are merged under the most common genes and DNA. This sample holds about 8,400 distinct CDR3 sequences; about three fifths were observed only once. Clones ranked in the top ten supply under 25% of the sample. The CDR3 spans 14 residues, from the cysteine through the phenylalanine. The only DNA kept is the CDR3, 42 bases in frame from the first base. Taken from the germline V gene, the CDR1 and CDR2 loops are MNHNS and SASEGT.

With regard to this clonotype: What this receptor recognizes is not known. Per-base qualities were not stored, and no clone one base away is much larger.

The chain uses TRBV6-1 and TRBJ2-1; no D gene is confidently identified. The DNA end lines up better with TRBJ2-7; the J call may be wrong. Material for sequencing was CD4+ T cells from the center of a lung tumor. This specimen's cell subset or site label, interpreted: tumor center region. The TCR originated in a female donor with lung adenocarcinoma. The CD4 and CD8 labels of this study may be unreliable. CDR3 sequence: CAGSPGTEEDTQYF. DNA sequence: TGTGCGGGCAGTCCGGGCACTGAGGAAGATACGCAGTACTTC.